This passage covers 32 T cell receptor beta chains from one sample sequenced in a study of T cell changes during pregnancy in multiple sclerosis. This table comes from immunoSEQ multiplex PCR, and its TCRdb copy is limited to in-frame clones, with some not included. The sample lists approximately 100,000 clones, approximately 90% occurring once. The specimen was peripheral blood, collected after pregnancy. The receptors stem from a female donor with multiple sclerosis, enrolled in a pregnancy study.

The chain has TRBV7-9 and TRBJ1-1; D is unclear. The V gene's germline CDR1 is SEHNR and CDR2 FQNEAQ (reference sequence). Trimming left V 3 bases short and J 3 bases short, with 11 bases between. The CDR3 length is 14 residues. The CDR3 nucleotides read TGTGCCAGCAGCTTTGGAGGGTGGGACACTGAAGCTTTCTTT. Translated: CASSFGGWDTEAFF.

This chain joins TRBV27 and TRBJ2-1; 11 bases match TRBD2. CDR3 length: 16 amino acids. CDR1 and CDR2 (germline): MNHEY, SMNVEV (reference sequence). V lost 3 bases to trimming and J lost 6 bases; unmatched junction nucleotides: 7. DNA of the CDR3: TGTGCCAGCAGTTTGGTCGCTAGCGGGGGGAGCAATGAGCAGTTCTTC. Encoded protein: CASSLVASGGSNEQFF.

This clone was observed at least ten times. The rearrangement uses TRBV29-1 and TRBJ2-1, with 12 bases that match TRBD1. CDR3 length: 14 amino acids. Germline V gene sequence: CDR1 SQVTM, CDR2 ANQGSEA. Trimming removed 3 bases from V and 7 bases from J; junction bases left unmatched: 4. CDR3 DNA sequence: TGCAGCGTTGATAGGGGACAGGGGGCGAATGAGCAGTTCTTC. Protein: CSVDRGQGANEQFF.

The J gene is TRBJ2-7, the V gene TRBV5-6; TRBD2 matches at 7 bases. The junction had 5 bases not matched to a gene; V was cut back by 6 bases and J by 5 bases. The CDR3 is 12 amino acids. The V gene's germline CDR1 is SGHDT and CDR2 YYEEEE. The CDR3 sequence: CASTTGGHEQYF. The CDR3, as DNA: TGTGCCAGCACCACGGGAGGCCACGAGCAGTACTTC.

This clone has just a few counts. This chain joins TRBV9 and TRBJ1-2, with D hard to call. Per the germline V gene, CDR1 is SGDLS and CDR2 is YYNGEE. The CDR3 extends over 12 amino acids. Trimming took 4 bases from V and 4 from J, leaving 8 bases between them. The CDR3 DNA sequence: TGTGCCAGCAGCCCCGACACCTATGGCTACACCTTC. Its protein is CASSPDTYGYTF.

The rearrangement uses TRBV19 and TRBJ1-3, with a tentative D call TRBD1 (5 bases). The CDR3 is 16 amino acids. Germline V gene sequence: CDR1 LNHDA, CDR2 SQIVND (reference sequence). The V gene lost 5 bases and the J gene lost 0 bases, with 14 bases spanning the gap. The CDR3 DNA reads TGTGCCAGTAGTCCGCGGGACTCTAGCTCTGGAAACACCATATATTTT. Translation: CASSPRDSSSGNTIYF.

The chain joins TRBV7-9 to TRBJ2-6; D is unresolved. This CDR3 spans 14 amino acids. Trimming removed 2 bases from V and 1 base from J, with 3 bases in between. Germline CDR1 reads SEHNR; CDR2 reads FQNEAQ (reference sequence). The CDR3: CASSLTSGANVLTF. The CDR3 coding sequence is TGTGCCAGCAGCTTAACATCTGGGGCCAACGTCCTGACTTTC.

The chain has TRBV16 and TRBJ1-5; possible D gene TRBD1, 5 bases. CDR3 length equals 16 residues. From germline, CDR1 is KGHSY and CDR2 FQNENV. Trimming removed 4 bases from V and 0 bases from J, with 13 bases in between. The CDR3: CASSPRQSNSNQPQHF. CDR3 nucleotide sequence: TGTGCCAGCAGCCCTCGACAGTCCAATAGCAATCAGCCCCAGCATTTT. Drawing the rest from reference TRBV16 and TRBJ1-5, the complete variable domain is GEEVAQTPKHLVRGEGQKAKLYCAPIKGHSYVFWYQQVLKNEFKFLISFQNENVFDETGMPKERFSAKCLPNSPCSLEIQATKLEDSAVYFCASSPRQSNSNQPQHFGDGTRLSIL.

J is TRBJ2-1 and V is TRBV7-2; 8 nucleotides match TRBD2. V was pared by 3 bases and J by 5 bases, with 6 bases of the junction left unmatched. The CDR3 spans 15 residues. CDR1 SGHTA and CDR2 FQGNSA come from the germline V gene. The CDR3 region is CASSFTPGLDNEQFF. CDR3 DNA sequence: TGTGCCAGCAGCTTCACCCCGGGACTAGACAATGAGCAGTTCTTC.

In this sample, this clone turned up once. The chain recombines TRBV6-1 with TRBJ2-4; TRBD1 aligns across 9 bases. Per germline, CDR1 MNHNS and CDR2 SASEGT. CDR3 length: 13 amino acids. The ends lost 6 bases at V and 7 bases at J; junction bases unmatched: 4. This CDR3 is CASRTQGANIQYF. CDR3 bases: TGTGCCAGCAGGACACAGGGGGCGAACATTCAGTACTTC.

The table lists this clone with a count of one. The chain links TRBV10-2 to TRBJ2-7, with D possibly TRBD1 on 6 matching bases. Germline CDR1 WSHSY, CDR2 SAAADI. This CDR3 has 13 amino acids. With 0 bases removed from V and 12 bases from J, the gap between germline ends came to 15 bases. CDR3 DNA: TGCGCCAGCAGTGAGTCTAGACAGGACCGCTGGTACTTC. It yields the protein CASSESRQDRWYF.

This clone was seen more than once but under ten times. This chain uses TRBV10-1 with TRBJ2-1; possibly TRBD2 for D (7 bases). The germline CDR1 and CDR2 sequences are WNHNN and SYGVQD (reference sequence). The ends were cut back, 10 bases at V and 3 bases at J, with 13 bases in the middle. This CDR3 contains 13 residues. This CDR3 reads CAIGRTDYNEQFF. In DNA form, the CDR3 reads TGCGCCATCGGGAGGACAGACTACAATGAGCAGTTCTTC.

V and J are TRBV19 and TRBJ2-2; tentative D call: TRBD1 (6 bases). CDR1 and CDR2 from the germline V gene are LNHDA and SQIVND (reference sequence). V was pared by 7 bases and J by 0 bases, with 24 bases between. The CDR3 sequence is 19 residues long. DNA for the CDR3: TGTGCCAGTATAGCACGGGGTCGGGGTGGGGGCGCGAACACCGGGGAGCTGTTTTTT. Translating gives CASIARGRGGGANTGELFF.

V and J are TRBV18 and TRBJ1-5; no clear D gene. The germline V gene encodes CDR1 KGHSH and CDR2 LQKENI. The CDR3 covers 16 residues. The germline V and J ends were trimmed by 2 bases and 1 base, with 12 bases remaining between them. CDR3 residues: CASSPSPGGSNQPQHF. The DNA of the CDR3 is TGTGCCAGCTCACCATCCCCCGGAGGGAGCAATCAGCCCCAGCATTTT.

Here the CDR3 DNA reads TGTGCCAGCAGTATGGGAGAATCACCCCTCCACTTT. It encodes CASSMGESPLHF. The J gene is TRBJ1-6, the V gene TRBV7-6, with D unclear. The ends were cut back, 6 bases at V and 10 bases at J, with 10 bases in the middle. Germline CDR1 and CDR2: SGHVS and FNYEAQ. The CDR3 consists of 12 residues. The variable domain in full, completed from reference TRBV7-6 and TRBJ1-6, reads GAGVSQSPRYKVTKRGQDVALRCDPISGHVSLYWYRQALGQGPEFLTYFNYEAQQDKSGLPNDRFSAERPEGSISTLTIQRTEQRDSAMYRCASSMGESPLHFGNGTRLTVT.

This clone appeared a single time. The gene calls are TRBV4-2 and TRBJ2-7; TRBD1 matches 7 bases. The CDR3 is 15 residues long. Germline V gene lookup returns CDR1 LGHNA and CDR2 YNFKEQ. V was clipped by 0 bases and J by 0 bases; unmatched bases: 2. CDR3: CASSQDRGSSYEQYF. DNA for the CDR3: TGTGCCAGCAGCCAAGACAGGGGGAGCTCCTACGAGCAGTACTTC.

The rearrangement links TRBV7-9 to TRBJ2-2; 8 nucleotides line up with TRBD2. Germline CDR1 SEHNR, CDR2 FQNEAQ (reference sequence). This CDR3 spans 14 amino acids. V dropped 6 bases and J dropped 5; count of bases not matched to a gene: 5. CDR3 sequence (DNA): TGTGCCAGCAGTATAGCGGGGCCGACCGGGGAGCTGTTTTTT. It translates to CASSIAGPTGELFF.

The CDR3 region has the DNA TGTGCCAGCTCCCTGGACACCAGCTACGAGCAGTACTTC. Translated, it gives CASSLDTSYEQYF. The rearrangement joins TRBV4-2 to TRBJ2-7; possibly TRBD1 for D (5 bases). CDR1 is LGHNA and CDR2 is YNFKEQ in the germline V gene. V was clipped by 8 bases and J by 3 bases, with 14 bases between them. This CDR3 region has 13 residues.

The genes are TRBV7-9 and TRBJ2-6; 12 bases are shared with TRBD1. The V segment lost 3 bases and the J segment 0 bases; nucleotides outside the gene matches: 6. Germline loops: CDR1 SEHNR, CDR2 FQNEAQ (reference sequence). CDR3 length: 19 residues. CDR3 DNA sequence: TGTGCCAGCAGCTTCGCCGGGACAGGGGGCCTCTCTGGGGCCAACGTCCTGACTTTC. Protein: CASSFAGTGGLSGANVLTF.

The chain joins TRBV6-5 to TRBJ2-7, with 9 bases identical to TRBD2. CDR3 length equals 14 residues. J was trimmed by 5 bases and V by 0 bases; bases with no gene match: 2. CDR1 is MNHEY, CDR2 SVGAGI, per germline. The CDR3 DNA is TGTGCCAGCAGTTACTCTAGCGGGGGTAACGAGCAGTACTTC. Translating gives CASSYSSGGNEQYF.

In this sample, this clone turned up a few times. The CDR3 nucleotides read TGTGCCGTAAAACAGGGCTCAAATTCACCCCTCCACTTT. It specifies CAVKQGSNSPLHF. V usage is TRBV2 and J usage is TRBJ1-6; perhaps TRBD1 as D (6 bases). V lost 11 bases and J lost 7, with 15 bases in between. Germline V gene sequence: CDR1 SNHLY, CDR2 FYNNEI. The CDR3 has 13 amino acids.

A note on this clone: Different DNA sequences within this sample yield the same CDR3. This chain links TRBV20-1 with TRBJ2-3; the D is unclear. Germline CDR1 reads DFQATT; CDR2 reads SNEGSKA (reference sequence). The CDR3 is 11 amino acids. V lost 4 bases, J lost 0 bases, and 2 bases lay in between. CDR3 bases: TGCAGTGCTACTAGCACAGATACGCAGTATTTT. Translating it yields CSATSTDTQYF.

This clone occurred once. This CDR3 reads CASSRRGLSAGTGELFF. The CDR3 DNA sequence: TGTGCCAGCAGCCGCCGGGGTCTAAGTGCTGGCACCGGGGAGCTGTTTTTT. The V and J genes are TRBV7-9 and TRBJ2-2, with TRBD2 as a possible D gene (5 bases). There are 17 residues in the CDR3. From germline, CDR1 is SEHNR and CDR2 FQNEAQ (reference sequence). The germline V and J ends were trimmed by 5 bases and 4 bases, with 20 bases remaining between them.

The chain couples TRBV15 to TRBJ2-7, with 7 bases matching TRBD1. From germline, CDR1 is LNHNV and CDR2 YYDKDF (reference sequence). Trimming took 5 bases from V and 5 from J; bases not matched to a gene: 12. The CDR3 spans 15 residues. CDR3 in DNA: TGTGCCACCAGCCCGACGACAGGGACGTCCGACGAGCAGTACTTC. Its translation is CATSPTTGTSDEQYF.

This clone appeared a single time. The rearrangement links TRBV19 to TRBJ1-1; no reliable D call. CDR1 and CDR2 (germline): LNHDA, SQIVND (reference sequence). This CDR3 is 15 amino acids long. Trimming took off 1 base at V and 0 bases at J, with 9 bases between the two ends. The CDR3 protein is CASSIAPGLNTEAFF. In DNA form, the CDR3 reads TGTGCCAGTAGTATAGCCCCAGGTTTGAACACTGAAGCTTTCTTT.

In this sample, this clone turned up once. The chain uses TRBV6-5 and TRBJ1-5, with a tentative D call TRBD1 (6 bases). The germline V and J ends were trimmed by 2 bases and 5 bases, with 13 bases remaining between them. The germline V gene has CDR1 MNHEY and CDR2 SVGAGI. CDR3 size: 15 residues. CDR3 loop: CASSYRPDSDQPQHF. CDR3 coding DNA: TGTGCCAGCAGTTACCGGCCGGACAGTGATCAGCCCCAGCATTTT.

The chain carries TRBV30 and TRBJ1-1; the match to TRBD1 covers 9 bases. CDR3 length: 14 amino acids. In germline, CDR1 is GTSNPN, CDR2 SVGIG (reference sequence). Trimming removed 3 bases from V and 1 base from J; junction bases left unmatched: 3. The DNA of the CDR3 is TGTGCCTGGAGGGGACAGGGATCGAACACTGAAGCTTTCTTT. It codes for CAWRGQGSNTEAFF.

The gene calls are TRBV18 and TRBJ1-2; 8 positions match TRBD1. The germline V gene has CDR1 KGHSH and CDR2 LQKENI. This CDR3 contains 14 residues. The trim removed 2 bases at V and 3 bases at J, leaving 2 bases unmatched. CDR3 amino acids: CASSPKQGDYGYTF. The DNA of the CDR3 is TGTGCCAGCTCACCAAAACAGGGGGACTATGGCTACACCTTC.

The chain has TRBV19 and TRBJ2-7; D may be TRBD1 (6 bases). The CDR3 is 14 residues long. The germline V gene has CDR1 LNHDA and CDR2 SQIVND (reference sequence). V lost 6 bases, J lost 4 bases, and 16 bases lay in between. As DNA, the CDR3 is TGTGCCAGTAGGATGACAGGAGAGAGTTACGAGCAGTACTTC. Translation gives CASRMTGESYEQYF.

The chain recombines TRBV18 with TRBJ2-3; 15 bases are shared with TRBD2. CDR3 length equals 19 residues. CDR1 is KGHSH, CDR2 LQKENI, per germline. Trimming at V came to 3 bases and at J to 0 bases, leaving 7 bases not matched to a gene. CDR3 in DNA: TGTGCCAGCTCACCCCTTGGACTAGCGGGGGGGATTAGCACAGATACGCAGTATTTT. It specifies CASSPLGLAGGISTDTQYF. Supplemented by reference TRBV18 and TRBJ2-3, the full variable domain reads NAGVMQNPRHLVRRRGQEARLRCSPMKGHSHVYWYRQLPEEGLKFMVYLQKENIIDESGMPKERFSAEFPKEGPSILRIQQVVRGDSAAYFCASSPLGLAGGISTDTQYFGPGTRLTVL.

The chain combines TRBV9 with TRBJ1-1, with 8 bases lining up with TRBD1. V gave up 3 bases and J gave up 6 bases; unmatched junction bases: 10. CDR1 is SGDLS and CDR2 is YYNGEE in the germline V gene. This CDR3 spans 15 amino acids. The DNA of the CDR3 is TGTGCCAGCAGCGCCTTACAGGGGGGATCCGCTGAAGCTTTCTTT. Its translation: CASSALQGGSAEAFF.

The CDR3 sequence: CASSLQQGALEQYF. CDR3 DNA sequence: TGCGCCAGCAGCTTACAACAGGGGGCCCTCGAGCAGTACTTC. This chain uses TRBV5-1 with TRBJ2-7; 9 bases map to TRBD1. There are 14 residues in the CDR3. Germline V gene lookup returns CDR1 SGHRS and CDR2 YFSETQ. V gave up 2 bases and J gave up 6 bases; unmatched junction bases: 6.